This T cell receptor beta chain originates from a study of spatial heterogeneity in lung cancer. Overall study: Sequences of the beta chain were consistently detected in greater numbers than alpha-chain sequences.

Each TCR cDNA molecule carried a unique molecular identifier. In TCRdb, the 5' RACE reads were re-called with MiXCR into one record per CDR3 protein. This table holds more than 25,000 distinct CDR3 sequences, 4.5% to 7.5% found once. Time point indicated: blood at routine non-recurrence follow-up after resection. The study sequenced unsorted whole RNA from tumor, nontumor lung or frozen PBMC. Concerning this clonotype itself: Its antigen is currently unknown.

Study-wide results and caveats: Ubiquitous expanded tumor TCRs were seen in blood more at resection than at follow-up.

This CDR3 is 15 amino acids long. Germline CDR1 SEHNR, CDR2 FQNEAQ (reference sequence). V was trimmed by 5 bases and J by 2 bases, leaving 14 bases between them. The specimen was PBMCs, collected at follow-up. The clonotype was recovered from a male donor with early-stage non-small cell lung cancer. The chain links TRBV7-9 to TRBJ2-3, with D possibly being TRBD2 (6 bases). The CDR3 reads CASSLPGLYTDTQYF. The CDR3 nucleotides read TGTGCCAGCAGCCTTCCGGGACTTTACACAGATACGCAGTATTTT.